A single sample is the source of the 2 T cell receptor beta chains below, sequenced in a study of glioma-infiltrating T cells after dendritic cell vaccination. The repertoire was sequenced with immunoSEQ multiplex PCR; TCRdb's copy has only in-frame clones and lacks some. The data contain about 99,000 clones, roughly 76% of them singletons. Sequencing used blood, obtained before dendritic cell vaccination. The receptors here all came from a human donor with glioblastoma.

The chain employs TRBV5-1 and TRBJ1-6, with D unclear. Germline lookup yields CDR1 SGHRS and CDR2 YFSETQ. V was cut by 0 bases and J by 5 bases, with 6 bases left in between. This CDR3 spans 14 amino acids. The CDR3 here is CASSLGADNSPLHF. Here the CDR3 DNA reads TGCGCCAGCAGCTTGGGTGCGGATAATTCACCCCTCCACTTT. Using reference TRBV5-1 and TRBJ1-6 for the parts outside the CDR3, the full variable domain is KAGVTQTPRYLIKTRGQQVTLSCSPISGHRSVSWYQQTPGQGLQFLFEYFSETQRNKGNFPGRFSGRQFSNSRSEMNVSTLELGDSALYLCASSLGADNSPLHFGNGTRLTVT.

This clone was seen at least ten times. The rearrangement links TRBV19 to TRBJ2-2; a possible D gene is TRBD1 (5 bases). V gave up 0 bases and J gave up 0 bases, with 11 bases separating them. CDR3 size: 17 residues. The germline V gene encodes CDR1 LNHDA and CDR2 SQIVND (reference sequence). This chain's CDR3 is CASSIEGLGANTGELFF. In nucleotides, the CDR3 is TGTGCCAGTAGTATAGAGGGTCTAGGGGCGAACACCGGGGAGCTGTTTTTT.